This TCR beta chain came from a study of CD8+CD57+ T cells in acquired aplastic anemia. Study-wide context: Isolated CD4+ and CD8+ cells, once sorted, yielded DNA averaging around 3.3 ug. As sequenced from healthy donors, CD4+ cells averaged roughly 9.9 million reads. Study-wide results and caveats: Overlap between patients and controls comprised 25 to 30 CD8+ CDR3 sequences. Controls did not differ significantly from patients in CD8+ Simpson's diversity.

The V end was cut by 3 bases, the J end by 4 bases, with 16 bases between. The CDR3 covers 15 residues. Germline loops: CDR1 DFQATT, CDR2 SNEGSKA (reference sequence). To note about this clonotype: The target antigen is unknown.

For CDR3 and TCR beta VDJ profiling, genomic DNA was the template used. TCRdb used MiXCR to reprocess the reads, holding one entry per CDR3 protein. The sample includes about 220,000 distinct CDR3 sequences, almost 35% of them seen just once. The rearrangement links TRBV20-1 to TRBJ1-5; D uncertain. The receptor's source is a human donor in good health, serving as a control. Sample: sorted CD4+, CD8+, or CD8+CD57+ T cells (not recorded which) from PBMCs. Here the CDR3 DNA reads TGCAGTGCTAGGTCGGGCCCTGGCCCTAATCAGCCCCAGCATTTT. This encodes CSARSGPGPNQPQHF.